This is a list of T cell receptor beta chains from one sample in a study of TIL therapy for anti-PD-1-resistant metastatic lung cancer. Here immunoSEQ multiplex PCR was the method, and the copy in TCRdb shows in-frame clones only, minus some. The table lists about 60,000 clones, roughly 84% of them singletons. Specimen: blood, collected at baseline. The receptors were sampled from a person aged 30 to 80 with non-small cell lung cancer. CDR3s leave out the opening cysteine and the closing phenylalanine or tryptophan. Clone sizes are given selectively: once, few, many, or a class where the clone is expanded.

TRBV2,NA,ASSLKDTQY
TRBV19,NA,ASSGYWDSVWYEQY
TRBV3-1/TRBV3-2,NA,ASSPSSGTSGGRGNEQF
TRBV5-4,NA,ASSISGQIYEQY
TRBV18,NA,ASSPAGRGEKLF
TRBV4-1,once,ASRFIRGHSNTGELF
TRBV28,NA,ASRGQEGVLGELF
TRBV7-2,NA,ASSLLITDTQY
TRBV3-1/TRBV3-2,NA,ASSQDKGLAPSTDTQY
TRBV27,NA,ASSFGRLNTEAF
TRBV3-1/TRBV3-2,NA,ASSLASSGNTIY
TRBV14,NA,ASSPFGTGELF
TRBV11-3,NA,ASSPGVDSADTQY
TRBV10-2,NA,ATRTAANTEAF
TRBV27,NA,ASSFDRVGNTEAF
TRBV7-9,NA,ASSSFGPSYEQY
TRBV19,NA,ASRGDGGRTEAF
TRBV13,NA,ASSRTGSETDTQY
TRBV6-5,NA,ASRRQGGAEAF
TRBV19,NA,ASSRPPLAGGYNEQF
TRBV6-2/TRBV6-3,NA,ASSYDSFNTGELF
TRBV27,once,ASSPLNTGTPNSMDTQY
TRBV5-6,NA,ASSLAGGSGYT
TRBV5-5,NA,ASSLLAIEQF
TRBV6-5,NA,ASSYSEGFAEAF
TRBV20-1,NA,SASPLAGIQY
TRBV5-1,NA,ASSSSFFGSYEQY
TRBV2,NA,ASSPVLETQY
TRBV10-3,NA,AISDGRAITDTQY
TRBV5-1,NA,ASSLAGTEVEAF
TRBV5-1,NA,ASSVGQGGSYEQY
TRBV5-8,NA,ASSFYGTGYNEQF
TRBV2,once,ASSEALRGAEAF
TRBV3-1/TRBV3-2,NA,ATGDSDGAEAF
TRBV13,NA,ASSMTLAGELF
TRBV24-1,NA,ATSVTGYEQY
TRBV9,NA,ASSVDGGYSGNTIY
TRBV27,NA,ASSLDRAGANVLT
TRBV27,once,ASRGGGYYTEAF
TRBV7-2,NA,ASSLDRAPDTQY
TRBV5-1,NA,ASSWDFDTQY
TRBV10-3,NA,AIGPGPLGEKLF
TRBV12-3/TRBV12-4,NA,ASSRLAGELF
TRBV6-5,NA,ASYGTGFSGELF
TRBV27,NA,ASRPGGGHGDTQY
TRBV19,NA,ASNQGVSPLH
TRBV9,once,ASSAGTIGKLF
TRBV12-5,NA,ASGHGQPNQPQH
TRBV11-2,once,ASSTHGGSSYNEQF
TRBV30,NA,AWSWGGREKLF